This TCR beta chain was profiled in a study of tumor-infiltrating lymphocytes in oesophageal squamous cell carcinoma. This clonotype was observed many times. The CDR3 is 14 amino acids. Germline loops: CDR1 MNHNS, CDR2 SASEGT. Unmatched junction bases numbered 5, after V lost 6 bases and J lost 4 bases. In TCRdb, the PCR reads were re-called with MiXCR into one record per CDR3 protein. In the table there are 20,000 to 25,000 distinct CDR3 sequences, 30% to 35% of which are singletons. The sequence was obtained from a female donor with esophageal squamous cell carcinoma. V usage is TRBV6-1 and J usage is TRBJ2-7; TRBD1 matches 11 bases. The specimen was esophageal tumor tissue. Written as DNA, the CDR3 is TGTGCCAGCAGGGGGGACAGGGGGATTTACGAGCAGTACTTC. Its protein product is CASRGDRGIYEQYF.